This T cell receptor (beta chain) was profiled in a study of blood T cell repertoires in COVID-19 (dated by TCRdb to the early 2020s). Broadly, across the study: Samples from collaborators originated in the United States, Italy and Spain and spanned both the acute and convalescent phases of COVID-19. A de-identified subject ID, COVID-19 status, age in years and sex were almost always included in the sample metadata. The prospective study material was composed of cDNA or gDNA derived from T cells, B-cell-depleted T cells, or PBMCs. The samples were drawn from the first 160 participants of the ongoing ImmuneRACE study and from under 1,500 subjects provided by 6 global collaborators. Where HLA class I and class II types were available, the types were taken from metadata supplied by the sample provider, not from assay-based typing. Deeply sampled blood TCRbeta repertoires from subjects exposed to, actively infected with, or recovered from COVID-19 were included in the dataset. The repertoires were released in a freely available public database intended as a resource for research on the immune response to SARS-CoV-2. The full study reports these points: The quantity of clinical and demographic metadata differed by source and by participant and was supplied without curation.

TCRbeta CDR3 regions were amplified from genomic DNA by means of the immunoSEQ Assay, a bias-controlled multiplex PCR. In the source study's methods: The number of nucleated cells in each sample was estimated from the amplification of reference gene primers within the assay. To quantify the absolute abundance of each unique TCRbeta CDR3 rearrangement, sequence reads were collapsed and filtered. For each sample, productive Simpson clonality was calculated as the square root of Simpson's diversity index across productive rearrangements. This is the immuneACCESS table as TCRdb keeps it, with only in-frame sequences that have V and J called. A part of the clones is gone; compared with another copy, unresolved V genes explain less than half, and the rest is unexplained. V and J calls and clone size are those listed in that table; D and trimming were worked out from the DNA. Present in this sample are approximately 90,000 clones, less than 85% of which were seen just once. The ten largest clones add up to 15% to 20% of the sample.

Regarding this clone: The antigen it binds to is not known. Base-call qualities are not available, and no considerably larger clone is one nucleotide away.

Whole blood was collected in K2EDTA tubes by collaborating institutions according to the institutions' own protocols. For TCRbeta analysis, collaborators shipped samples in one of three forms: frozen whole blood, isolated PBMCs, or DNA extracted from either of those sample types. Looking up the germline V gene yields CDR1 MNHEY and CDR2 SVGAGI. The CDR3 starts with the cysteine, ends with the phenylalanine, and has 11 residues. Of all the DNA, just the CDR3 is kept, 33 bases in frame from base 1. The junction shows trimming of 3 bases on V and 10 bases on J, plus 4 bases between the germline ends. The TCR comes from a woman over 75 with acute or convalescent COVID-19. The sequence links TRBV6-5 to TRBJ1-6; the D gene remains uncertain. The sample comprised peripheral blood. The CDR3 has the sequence CASSYLSPLHF. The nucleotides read TGTGCCAGCAGTTATCTGTCACCCCTCCACTTT.